One sample yielded the 4 T cell receptor beta chains listed below, sequenced in a study of T cells in Graves' hyperthyroidism and ophthalmopathy. TCR beta CDR3 regions were amplified from RNA. HTBI primers were the set used in a first-round RT-PCR of the TCR CDR3. TCRdb re-called the multiplex PCR reads with MiXCR, one entry per CDR3 protein. In the table there are 550,000 to 600,000 distinct CDR3 sequences, 15% to 20% of which are singletons. Specimen: blood. These receptor sequences come from a woman younger than 35 with Graves' hyperthyroidism.

Worth noting for this clonotype: A much larger clone differs from this one at a single base, so this may be a read error. V and J are TRBV12-3 or TRBV12-4 and TRBJ2-7, with 10 bases identical to TRBD2. CDR3 length equals 16 residues. CDR3 bases: TGTGCCGGCAGTTTAGCGGGGGGCGGAAGCTCCTACGAGCAGTACTTC. It translates to CAGSLAGGGSSYEQYF.

J is TRBJ1-3 and V is TRBV19; D unresolved. Trimming removed 5 bases at V and 6 bases at J, with 8 bases between. From germline, CDR1 is LNHDA and CDR2 SQIVND (reference sequence). This CDR3 is built from 12 residues. The CDR3 nucleotides are TGTGCCAGTAGTCTCCTGGAAAACACCATATATTTT. Residues: CASSLLENTIYF. Variable domain in full (rest from reference TRBV19 and TRBJ1-3): DGGITQSPKYLFRKEGQNVTLSCEQNLNHDAMYWYRQDPGQGLRLIYYSQIVNDFQKGDIAEGYSVSREKKESFPLTVTSAQKNPTAFYLCASSLLENTIYFGEGSWLTVV.

Many counts were recorded for this clonotype. The V gene is TRBV2, the J gene TRBJ1-1; possibly TRBD1 for D (5 bases). Germline V CDR1 and CDR2: SNHLY, FYNNEI. The CDR3 is 14 residues long. Deletions cut 7 bases from V and 0 bases from J, with 12 bases between. The CDR3 sequence: CASNYGGMNTEAFF. The CDR3 DNA reads TGTGCCAGCAATTACGGGGGGATGAACACTGAAGCTTTCTTT. The complete variable domain, with remaining parts taken from reference TRBV2 and TRBJ1-1, reads EPEVTQTPSHQVTQMGQEVILRCVPISNHLYFYWYRQILGQKVEFLVSFYNNEISEKSEIFDDQFSVERPDGSNFTLKIRSTKLEDSAMYFCASNYGGMNTEAFFGQGTRLTVV.

There are a few counts of this clonotype. This rearrangement joins TRBV5-1 to TRBJ2-5; 7 positions agree with TRBD1. Germline-derived CDR1 and CDR2 are SGHRS and YFSETQ. After removal of 4 bases from V and 0 bases from J, the junction contained 9 bases not matched to a gene. The CDR3 loop spans 16 amino acids. The CDR3 DNA reads as TGCGCCAGCAGCCCCGGGGACAGTTGGTACCAAGAGACCCAGTACTTC. It codes for CASSPGDSWYQETQYF.